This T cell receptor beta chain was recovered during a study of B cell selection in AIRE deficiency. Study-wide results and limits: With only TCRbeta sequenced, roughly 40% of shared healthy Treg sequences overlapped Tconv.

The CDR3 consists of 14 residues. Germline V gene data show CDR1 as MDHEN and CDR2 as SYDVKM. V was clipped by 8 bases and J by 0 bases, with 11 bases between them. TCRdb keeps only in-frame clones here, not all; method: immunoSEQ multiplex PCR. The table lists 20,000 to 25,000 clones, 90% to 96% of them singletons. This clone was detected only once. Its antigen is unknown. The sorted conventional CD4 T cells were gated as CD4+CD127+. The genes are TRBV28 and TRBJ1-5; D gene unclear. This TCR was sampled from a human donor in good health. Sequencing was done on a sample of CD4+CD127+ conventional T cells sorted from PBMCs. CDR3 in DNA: TGTGCCAGCCTCGAGCCGAATAGCAATCAGCCCCAGCATTTT. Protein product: CASLEPNSNQPQHF.